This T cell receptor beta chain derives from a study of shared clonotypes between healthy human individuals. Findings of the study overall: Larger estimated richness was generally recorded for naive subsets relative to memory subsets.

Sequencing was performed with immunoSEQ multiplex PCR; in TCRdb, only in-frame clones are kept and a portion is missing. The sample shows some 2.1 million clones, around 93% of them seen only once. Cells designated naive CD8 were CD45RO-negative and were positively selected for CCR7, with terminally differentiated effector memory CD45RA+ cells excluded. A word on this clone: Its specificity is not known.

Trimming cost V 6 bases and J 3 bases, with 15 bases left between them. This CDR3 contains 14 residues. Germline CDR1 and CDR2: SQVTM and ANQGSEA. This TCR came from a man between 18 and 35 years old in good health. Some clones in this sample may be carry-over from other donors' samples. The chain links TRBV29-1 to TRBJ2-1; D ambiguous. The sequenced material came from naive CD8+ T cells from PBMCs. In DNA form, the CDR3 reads TGCAGCGTGCCCGACTGGACGTTCTACAATGAGCAGTTCTTC. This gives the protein CSVPDWTFYNEQFF.